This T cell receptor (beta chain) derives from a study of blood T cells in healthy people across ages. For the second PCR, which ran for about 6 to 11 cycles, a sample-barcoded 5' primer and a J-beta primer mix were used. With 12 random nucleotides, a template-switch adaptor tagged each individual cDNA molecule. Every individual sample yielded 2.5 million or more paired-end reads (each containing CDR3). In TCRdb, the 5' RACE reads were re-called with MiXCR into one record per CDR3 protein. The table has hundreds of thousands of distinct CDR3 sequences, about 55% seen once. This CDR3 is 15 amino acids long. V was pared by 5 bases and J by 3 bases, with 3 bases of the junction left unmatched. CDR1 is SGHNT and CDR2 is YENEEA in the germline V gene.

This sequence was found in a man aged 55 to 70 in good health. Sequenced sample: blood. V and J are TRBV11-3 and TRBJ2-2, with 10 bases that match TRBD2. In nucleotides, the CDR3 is TGTGCCAGCAGCCAAGGACTAGCGGACACCGGGGAGCTGTTTTTT. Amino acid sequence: CASSQGLADTGELFF.